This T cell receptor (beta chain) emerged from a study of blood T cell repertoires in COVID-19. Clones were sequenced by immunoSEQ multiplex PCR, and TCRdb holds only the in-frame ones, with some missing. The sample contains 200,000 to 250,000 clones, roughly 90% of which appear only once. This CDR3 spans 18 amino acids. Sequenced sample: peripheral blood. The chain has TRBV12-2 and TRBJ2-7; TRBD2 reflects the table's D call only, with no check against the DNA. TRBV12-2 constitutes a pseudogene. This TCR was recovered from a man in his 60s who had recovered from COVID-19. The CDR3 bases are TGTGCAAGTCGCTACCTACAGCGGGAGATAAAGGGGACTGGCGAGCAGTACTTC. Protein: CASRYLQREIKGTGEQYF.